Listed below are T cell receptor beta chains from one sample, sequenced in a study of HIV-infected patients and healthy controls. TCRdb ran MiXCR on the 5' RACE reads and lists one entry per CDR3 protein. The profile shows about 63,000 distinct CDR3 sequences, roughly a sixth of them singletons. The sample was CD4+ T cells from blood. These receptors all come from a human donor in good health. CDR3s include the opening cysteine and the closing phenylalanine or tryptophan. D genes are given only for firm matches. Where a row states a size, it is once, few, many or the class of an expanded clone; other rows omit it.

j_gene	d_gene	len	v_gene	abundance	CDR3nt	CDR3aa
TRBJ2-6	.	14	TRBV19	.	TGTGCCAGTAGTATTCCAGCTGGGGCCAACGTCCTGACTTTC	CASSIPAGANVLTF
TRBJ2-3	TRBD1	15	TRBV29-1	few	TGCAGCGTTGAAGATAGGACAGGGGGCACAGATACGCAGTATTTT	CSVEDRTGGTDTQYF
TRBJ1-6	TRBD1	15	TRBV2	.	TGTGCCAGCACAGGACAGGACTCCTATAATTCACCCCTCCACTTT	CASTGQDSYNSPLHF
TRBJ1-1	.	15	TRBV2	few	TGTGCCAGCAATCCAGATTTGGGGGTGAACACTGAAGCTTTCTTT	CASNPDLGVNTEAFF
TRBJ1-2	.	11	TRBV28	.	TGTGCCACACGACAGCCGTATGGCTACACCTTC	CATRQPYGYTF
TRBJ2-3	.	14	TRBV6-2/TRBV6-3	many	TGTGCCAGCCGCCTCAGGGGAGGGACAGATACGCAGTATTTT	CASRLRGGTDTQYF
TRBJ1-5	TRBD1	13	TRBV29-1	many	TGCAGCGTTGGAGAGACAGGGGGCCAGCCCCAGCATTTT	CSVGETGGQPQHF
TRBJ2-7	.	13	TRBV18	many	TGTGCCAGCTCACCACAAGGGGGCTACGAGCAGTACTTC	CASSPQGGYEQYF
TRBJ2-1	.	16	TRBV19	.	TGTGCCAGTACCCGACTACGCGGCGGACCAAACAATGAGCAGTTCTTC	CASTRLRGGPNNEQFF
TRBJ1-3	.	15	TRBV7-9	many	TGTGCCAGCAGCTCGCAAGGATCAGGCGGAAACACCATATATTTT	CASSSQGSGGNTIYF
TRBJ1-5	TRBD1	15	TRBV7-9	few	TGTGCCAGCAGCTCTATGGGACAGGGGAATCAGCCCCAGCATTTT	CASSSMGQGNQPQHF
TRBJ2-5	.	16	TRBV19	few	TGTGCCAGTAGTATGGAAGGGACACTCGCGGGAGAGACCCAGTACTTC	CASSMEGTLAGETQYF
TRBJ2-7	TRBD1	15	TRBV25-1	.	TGTGCCAGCAGTGAGCCCGGGACAGGGATGGGGGAGCAGTACTTC	CASSEPGTGMGEQYF
TRBJ2-5	.	16	TRBV7-2	.	TGTGCCAGCAGCCAAAAGCCTGACATGGGGGAAGGACCCCAGTACTTC	CASSQKPDMGEGPQYF
TRBJ2-4	TRBD2	17	TRBV12-3/TRBV12-4	few	TGTGCCAGCAGCCACTACTTAGCGGGGTTAGCCAAAAACATTCAGTACTTC	CASSHYLAGLAKNIQYF
TRBJ2-3	TRBD2	16	TRBV11-3	few	TGTGCCAGCAGCCTCCTAGCGGGAGGGAGCACAGATACGCAGTATTTT	CASSLLAGGSTDTQYF
TRBJ2-3	.	11	TRBV20-1	many	TGCAGTGCAGAAGGGGGTTATACGCAGTATTTT	CSAEGGYTQYF
TRBJ2-5	.	12	TRBV18	few	TGTGCCAGCTCACCACTCGGAGAGACCCAGTACTTC	CASSPLGETQYF
TRBJ2-1	.	16	TRBV15	many	TGTGCCACCAGCAGCCAGGCCTTTCCTAGTCAGCGTGAGCAGTTCTTC	CATSSQAFPSQREQFF
TRBJ2-2	.	14	TRBV7-3	few	TGTGCCAGCAGCTTATCTAACCCCACCGGGGAGCTGTTTTTT	CASSLSNPTGELFF
TRBJ2-1	TRBD1	14	TRBV12-3/TRBV12-4	few	TGTGCCAGCACCAAAACAGGGGGCTTAAATGAGCAGTTCTTC	CASTKTGGLNEQFF
TRBJ2-1	TRBD2	16	TRBV3-1	medium-sized	TGTGCCAGCAGCCAGGACTCCGGACTAGCGGGAGTGGAGCAGTTCTTC	CASSQDSGLAGVEQFF
TRBJ2-5	.	15	TRBV30	.	TGTGCCTGGTTATCAAGCGGAGTTCCCTCAGAGACCCAGTACTTC	CAWLSSGVPSETQYF
TRBJ2-1	TRBD2	17	TRBV20-1	few	TGCAGTGCTAGAGTTACTAAGACTAGCGGGAGGGCCTCTGAGCAGTTCTTC	CSARVTKTSGRASEQFF
TRBJ2-7	.	13	TRBV20-1	.	TGCAGTGCTAGTGGTGGTCCACTTGACGAGCAGTACTTC	CSASGGPLDEQYF
TRBJ2-1	.	15	TRBV5-1	few	TGCGCCAGCCAATACTACCCCAAGGGGGGGAATGAGCAGTTCTTC	CASQYYPKGGNEQFF
TRBJ2-6	TRBD1	17	TRBV6-2/TRBV6-3	.	TGTGCCAGCCGATGGGGACAGGGAGAGTCTGGGGCCAACGTCCTGACTTTC	CASRWGQGESGANVLTF
TRBJ1-5	.	14	TRBV30	few	TGTGCCTGGGCTGCCGGGACCTACAGTCAGCCCCAGCATTTT	CAWAAGTYSQPQHF
TRBJ2-3	TRBD1	14	TRBV29-1	.	TGCAGCGTTGAGGGACAGGGGGCGATGAATACGCAGTATTTT	CSVEGQGAMNTQYF
TRBJ1-3	.	14	TRBV3-1	few	TGTGCCAGCAGGCGTCATAGCTCTGGAAACACCATATATTTT	CASRRHSSGNTIYF
TRBJ2-7	.	14	TRBV7-2	.	TGTGCCAGCAGCCCAAAGTGGGGCCACTACGAGCAGTACTTC	CASSPKWGHYEQYF
TRBJ1-1	.	11	TRBV11-1	few	TGTGCCAGCAGCTTAGCGGTAGAAGCTTTCTTT	CASSLAVEAFF
TRBJ2-2	.	14	TRBV25-1	many	TGTGCCAGCAGTGGGCAGTCGAACACCGGGGAGCTGTTTTTT	CASSGQSNTGELFF
TRBJ1-5	.	13	TRBV18	few	TGTGCCAGCTCACGGTCAACGGAACAGCCCCAGCATTTT	CASSRSTEQPQHF
TRBJ2-3	TRBD2	17	TRBV6-6	.	TGTGCCAGCAGTTCACCTCTAGCGGGATGGAGCACAGATACGCAGTATTTT	CASSSPLAGWSTDTQYF
TRBJ1-2	.	14	TRBV7-9	few	TGTGCCAGCAGCTTATTGACGGCGGCCCGCGGCTACACCTTC	CASSLLTAARGYTF
TRBJ1-6	TRBD1	15	TRBV30	.	TGTGCCTACCAATTACCGGGACAGGGTCATGGACCCCTCCACTTT	CAYQLPGQGHGPLHF
TRBJ2-7	.	15	TRBV6-6	.	TGTGCCAGCAGTTACTCACGGGACGGAATCTACGAGCAGTACTTC	CASSYSRDGIYEQYF
TRBJ1-4	.	11	TRBV12-3/TRBV12-4	.	TGTGCCAGCAGTTTGTCTGAAAAACTGTTTTTT	CASSLSEKLFF
TRBJ2-5	.	17	TRBV6-2/TRBV6-3	many	TGTGCCAGCAGTTACAAACCGGGACAACCAAAGGGGGAGACCCAGTACTTC	CASSYKPGQPKGETQYF
TRBJ1-4	.	14	TRBV5-1	few	TGCGCCAGCAGCCCCTCGCGGGCTAATGAAAAACTGTTTTTT	CASSPSRANEKLFF
TRBJ2-1	.	12	TRBV6-2/TRBV6-3	few	TGTGCCGGGGGGACCGGGACTAATGAGCAGTTCTTC	CAGGTGTNEQFF
TRBJ2-2	.	13	TRBV6-2/TRBV6-3	.	TGTGCCAGCAGGGACCCCGACACCGGGGAGCTGTTTTTT	CASRDPDTGELFF
TRBJ2-3	.	12	TRBV7-9	many	TGTGCCAGCAGCCCTCCCCGGGATACGCAGTATTTT	CASSPPRDTQYF
TRBJ2-7	TRBD2	15	TRBV4-2	few	TGTGCCAGCAGCCTGTCTAGCGGGGGGCAGGAGGAGCAGTACTTC	CASSLSSGGQEEQYF
TRBJ1-1	TRBD1	15	TRBV11-3	.	TGTGCCAGCAGCTTAGTGGGACAGGTTTCCACTGAAGCTTTCTTT	CASSLVGQVSTEAFF
TRBJ1-6	.	16	TRBV5-1	.	TGCGCCAGCAGCTACGACGGACCCTCCTATAATTCACCCCTCCACTTT	CASSYDGPSYNSPLHF
TRBJ2-2	TRBD1	17	TRBV24-1	many	TGTGCCACCAGTGATCAACCGGGACAGGGCGGCACCGGGGAGCTGTTTTTT	CATSDQPGQGGTGELFF
TRBJ2-1	TRBD2	15	TRBV15	few	TGTGCCACCAGCAGGGGACTAGCGGGAGGGGATGAGCAGTTCTTC	CATSRGLAGGDEQFF
TRBJ1-6	.	14	TRBV20-1	few	TGCAGTGCTAGAACGTCCCATCCTAATTCACCCCTCCACTTT	CSARTSHPNSPLHF
TRBJ2-7	.	12	TRBV20-1	.	TGCAGTGCTAGAGAGGTCCCTTACGAGCAGTACTTC	CSAREVPYEQYF
TRBJ2-1	.	11	TRBV7-2	few	TGTGCCAGCAGCTCCCTGTATGAGCAGTTCTTC	CASSSLYEQFF
TRBJ2-3	.	16	TRBV7-9	.	TGTGCCAGCAACTTAACTAGGACGTCTAGCACAGATACGCAGTATTTT	CASNLTRTSSTDTQYF
TRBJ1-1	TRBD1	15	TRBV6-2/TRBV6-3	few	TGTGCCAGCAGTCACGGACAGGGGGCGAGGACTGAAGCTTTCTTT	CASSHGQGARTEAFF
TRBJ1-5	.	15	TRBV30	.	TGTGCCTGGAGTGTAGGTGACCCCCGGCCTCAGCCCCAGCATTTT	CAWSVGDPRPQPQHF
TRBJ2-3	.	16	TRBV7-2	few	TGTGCCAGCAGCCCGGGACTCTACCTGCGCACAGATACGCAGTATTTT	CASSPGLYLRTDTQYF
TRBJ1-5	.	12	TRBV19	few	TGTGCCAGTAAAGGGTCTAATCAGCCCCAGCATTTT	CASKGSNQPQHF
TRBJ1-1	TRBD1	14	TRBV7-9	many	TGTGCCAGCAGCTCCGATTTGACAGGGGGGGAGGCTTTCTTT	CASSSDLTGGEAFF
TRBJ2-1	.	16	TRBV7-9	.	TGTGCCAGCAGTCTACGGGCTGGGCTAGCTTTCCGGGAGCAGTTCTTC	CASSLRAGLAFREQFF
TRBJ2-1	.	14	TRBV29-1	few	TGCAGCGTGGAGGCAGGGGGGCCCAACAATGAGCAGTTCTTC	CSVEAGGPNNEQFF